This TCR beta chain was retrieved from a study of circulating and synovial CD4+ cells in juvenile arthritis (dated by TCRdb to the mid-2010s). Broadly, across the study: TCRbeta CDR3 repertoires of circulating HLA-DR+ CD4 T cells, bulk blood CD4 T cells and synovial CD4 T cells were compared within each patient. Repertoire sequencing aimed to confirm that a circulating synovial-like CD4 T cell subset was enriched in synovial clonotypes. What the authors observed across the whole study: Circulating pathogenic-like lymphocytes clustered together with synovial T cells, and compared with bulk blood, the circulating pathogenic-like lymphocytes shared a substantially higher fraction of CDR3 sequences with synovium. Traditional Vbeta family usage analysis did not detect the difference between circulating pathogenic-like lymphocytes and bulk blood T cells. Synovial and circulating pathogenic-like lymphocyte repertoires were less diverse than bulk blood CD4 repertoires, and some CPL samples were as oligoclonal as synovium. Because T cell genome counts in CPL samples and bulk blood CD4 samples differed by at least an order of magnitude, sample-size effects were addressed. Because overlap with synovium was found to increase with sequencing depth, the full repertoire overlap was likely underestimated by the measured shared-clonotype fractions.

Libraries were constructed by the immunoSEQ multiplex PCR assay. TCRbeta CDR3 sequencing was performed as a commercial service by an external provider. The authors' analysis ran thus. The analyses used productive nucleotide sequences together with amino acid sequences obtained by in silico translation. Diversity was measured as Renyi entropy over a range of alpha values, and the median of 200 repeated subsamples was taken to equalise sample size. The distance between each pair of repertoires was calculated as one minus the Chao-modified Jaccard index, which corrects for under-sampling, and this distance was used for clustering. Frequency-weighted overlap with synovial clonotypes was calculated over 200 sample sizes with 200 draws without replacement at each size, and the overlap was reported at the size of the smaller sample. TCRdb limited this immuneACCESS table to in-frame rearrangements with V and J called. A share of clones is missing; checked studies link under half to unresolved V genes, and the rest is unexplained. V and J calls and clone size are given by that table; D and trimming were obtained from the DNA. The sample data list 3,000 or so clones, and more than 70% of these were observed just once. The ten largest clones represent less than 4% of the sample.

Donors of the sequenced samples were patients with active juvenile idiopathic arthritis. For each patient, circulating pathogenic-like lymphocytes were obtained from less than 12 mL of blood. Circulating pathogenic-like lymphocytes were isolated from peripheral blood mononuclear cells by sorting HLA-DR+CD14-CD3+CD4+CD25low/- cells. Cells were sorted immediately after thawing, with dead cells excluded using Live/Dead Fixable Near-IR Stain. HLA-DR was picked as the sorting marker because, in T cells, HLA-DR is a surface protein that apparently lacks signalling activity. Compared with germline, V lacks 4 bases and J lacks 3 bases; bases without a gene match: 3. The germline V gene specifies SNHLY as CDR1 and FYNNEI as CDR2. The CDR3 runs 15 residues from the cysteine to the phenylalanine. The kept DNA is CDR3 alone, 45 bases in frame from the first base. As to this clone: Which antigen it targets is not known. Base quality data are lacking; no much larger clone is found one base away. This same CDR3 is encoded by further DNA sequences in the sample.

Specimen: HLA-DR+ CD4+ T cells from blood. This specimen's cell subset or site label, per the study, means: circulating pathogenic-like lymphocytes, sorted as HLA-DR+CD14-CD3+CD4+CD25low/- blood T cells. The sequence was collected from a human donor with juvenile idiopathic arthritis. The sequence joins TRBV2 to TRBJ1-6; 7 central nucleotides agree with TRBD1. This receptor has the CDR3 CASSGQGSYNSPLHF. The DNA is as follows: TGTGCCAGCAGTGGACAGGGTAGCTATAATTCACCCCTCCACTTT. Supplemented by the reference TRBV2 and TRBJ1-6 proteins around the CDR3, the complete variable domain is EPEVTQTPSHQVTQMGQEVILRCVPISNHLYFYWYRQILGQKVEFLVSFYNNEISEKSEIFDDQFSVERPDGSNFTLKIRSTKLEDSAMYFCASSGQGSYNSPLHFGNGTRLTVT.